Described below is a single T cell receptor (beta chain) sequence and its context. Its antigen is currently unknown. With 1 base removed from V and 2 bases from J, the gap between germline ends came to 9 bases. The length of the CDR3 is 14 residues. Per germline, CDR1 SEHNR and CDR2 FQNEAQ (reference sequence). The data were taken from a study of PD-1 blockade in classical Hodgkin lymphoma. Assay: immunoSEQ multiplex PCR; the TCRdb copy retains only in-frame clones and omits some. The sample carries tens of thousands of clones, about 90% recorded once. General study points: Reports indicated that newly diagnosed patients had lower baseline TCR diversity than healthy donors did. Baseline diversity resembling that of newly diagnosed patients was seen in complete responders. When nivolumab was started under 1 year after ASCT, patients were excluded.

There was relapse after autologous stem cell transplantation in every patient, and there was variation in brentuximab vedotin exposure. Patients showed best responses of complete response, partial response or progressive disease. This sequence originates from a human donor with classical Hodgkin lymphoma. J is TRBJ2-7 and V is TRBV7-9, with unresolved D. This material consisted of peripheral blood mononuclear cells (PBMCs), taken at baseline. This CDR3 is CASSLGQRAYEQYF. DNA for the CDR3: TGTGCCAGCAGCTTAGGCCAGCGAGCCTACGAGCAGTACTTC.